This entry lists 14 T cell receptor beta chains sequenced from one sample in a study of blood T cell repertoires in COVID-19. Assay used: immunoSEQ multiplex PCR; TCRdb lists only in-frame clones, some missing. The data hold about 57,000 clones, with roughly 80% observed a single time. The sample taken for sequencing was PBMCs or T cells enriched from blood (not recorded which). The receptors shown here come from a woman aged 40 to 55 with acute COVID-19.

The J gene is TRBJ2-1, the V gene TRBV19; 8 positions agree with TRBD2. CDR1 and CDR2 (germline): LNHDA, SQIVND (reference sequence). The CDR3 length is 16 residues. Losses at the gene ends were 6 bases for V and 0 bases for J; bases not matched to a gene: 7. The DNA for the CDR3 is TGTGCCAGTAGCCAAATAGCGGGGAACTCCTACAATGAGCAGTTCTTC. It yields the protein CASSQIAGNSYNEQFF. Complete variable domain (other parts from reference TRBV19 and TRBJ2-1): DGGITQSPKYLFRKEGQNVTLSCEQNLNHDAMYWYRQDPGQGLRLIYYSQIVNDFQKGDIAEGYSVSREKKESFPLTVTSAQKNPTAFYLCASSQIAGNSYNEQFFGPGTRLTVL.

J is TRBJ1-1 and V is TRBV3-1 (or the pseudogene TRBV3-2); D ambiguous. The CDR3 is made up of 13 amino acids. CDR1 is LGHDT and CDR2 is YNNKEL in the germline V gene (reference sequence). Trimming cost V 2 bases and J 5 bases, with 9 bases left between them. CDR3 bases: TGTGCCAGCAGCCAAAACACGTGGACTGAAGCTTTCTTT. It codes for CASSQNTWTEAFF.

The chain joins TRBV14 to TRBJ2-7; possibly TRBD2 for D (5 bases). The ends were cut back, 1 base at V and 4 bases at J, with 14 bases in the middle. The CDR3 is made up of 15 amino acids. From germline, CDR1 is SGHDN and CDR2 FVKESK. CDR3 loop: CASSQGPGIQYEQYV. The CDR3 DNA is TGTGCCAGCAGCCAAGGCCCCGGGATCCAATACGAGCAGTACGTC.

The chain has TRBV2 and TRBJ1-2; D not resolved. CDR3 length equals 16 residues. CDR1 is SNHLY, CDR2 FYNNEI, per germline. Trimming shortened V by 6 bases and J by 1 base, and 18 bases separated the two germline ends. CDR3 in amino acids: CASRPLRAAVNYGYTF. The CDR3 bases are TGTGCCAGCAGACCCTTGAGGGCAGCGGTTAACTATGGCTACACCTTC.

V usage is TRBV16 and J usage is TRBJ1-5; D is possibly TRBD1 (5 bases). The germline V gene encodes CDR1 KGHSY and CDR2 FQNENV. V was cut by 3 bases and J by 6 bases, with 12 bases left in between. The CDR3 has 14 amino acids. The CDR3 nucleotides are TGTGCCAGCAGCCAGGGCCGGGGGGGTCAGCCCCAGCATTTT. It encodes CASSQGRGGQPQHF.

The rearrangement joins TRBV12-2 to TRBJ1-5; the table's D gene call, TRBD1, was not cross checked with the DNA. TRBV12-2 is classified as a pseudogene. This CDR3 comprises 17 residues. The CDR3 DNA sequence: TGTGCAAGTCGCTTTGCCTTGGACATCCTCGGCGGTCAGCCCCAGCATTTT. It encodes CASRFALDILGGQPQHF.

This clone was seen just once. The chain uses TRBV6-2 or TRBV6-3 and TRBJ2-3, with TRBD2 matching 11 bases. The junction had 17 bases not matched to a gene; V was cut back by 2 bases and J by 1 base. The CDR3 covers 21 residues. Germline-derived CDR1 and CDR2 are MNHEY and SVGEGT. In DNA form, the CDR3 reads TGTGCCAGCAGTTACCTTGGGGGAGGGTCGACTAGCGGGACCCGCACAGATACGCAGTATTTT. Amino acid sequence: CASSYLGGGSTSGTRTDTQYF.

The chain has TRBV18 and TRBJ2-7, with TRBD1 matching 7 bases. The germline V gene encodes CDR1 KGHSH and CDR2 LQKENI. The length of the CDR3 is 17 residues. The J segment lost 2 bases and the V segment lost 5 bases, leaving 15 bases of the junction unmatched. CDR3 DNA: TGTGCCAGCTCAACATGGGGTGAGACAGGGAATACCTACGAGCAGTACTTC. Its translation: CASSTWGETGNTYEQYF.

The chain has TRBV25-1 and TRBJ2-3, with D possibly TRBD2 on 5 matching bases. The germline gives CDR1 MGHDK, CDR2 SYGVNS. The length of the CDR3 is 13 residues. The V and J ends lost 4 bases and 7 bases respectively, with 12 bases between them. DNA of the CDR3: TGTGCCAGCAGTGCCTCCATCGGGAATACGCAGTATTTT. This codes for CASSASIGNTQYF.

This chain links TRBV28 with TRBJ2-1; D is possibly TRBD1 (5 bases). Germline CDR1 and CDR2: MDHEN and SYDVKM. V lost 0 bases to trimming and J lost 0 bases, with 6 bases between them. CDR3 size: 15 residues. The CDR3 region is CASSLWDNSYNEQFF. The CDR3 region has the DNA TGTGCCAGCAGTTTATGGGACAACTCCTACAATGAGCAGTTCTTC.

This chain uses TRBV20-1 with TRBJ2-3, with a weak D call TRBD1 (6 bases). CDR3 length equals 11 residues. Germline CDR1 and CDR2: DFQATT and SNEGSKA (reference sequence). V lost 7 bases and J lost 8, with 13 bases in between. CDR3 sequence reads: CSGILQGTQYF. The DNA of the CDR3 is TGCAGTGGCATTCTACAGGGTACGCAGTATTTT.

Only a few counts were recorded for this clone. This rearrangement joins TRBV14 to TRBJ2-6; maybe TRBD1 (5 bases). Germline lookup yields CDR1 SGHDN and CDR2 FVKESK. The CDR3 extends over 17 amino acids. V gave up 1 base and J gave up 0 bases, with 10 bases separating them. In DNA, the CDR3 is TGTGCCAGCAGCCAAGTGCACAGGTCCTCTGGGGCCAACGTCCTGACTTTC. Translated, it gives CASSQVHRSSGANVLTF.

The chain carries TRBV15 and TRBJ1-2; 7 nucleotides agree with TRBD1. The CDR3 covers 15 residues. Per the germline V gene, CDR1 is LNHNV and CDR2 is YYDKDF (reference sequence). V shed 1 base, J shed 4 bases, and the junction held 6 bases outside the gene matches. This CDR3 is CATSRARQGGYGYTF. The CDR3 region has the DNA TGTGCCACCAGCAGAGCTCGACAGGGAGGCTATGGCTACACCTTC.

The chain has TRBV29-1 and TRBJ2-7, with 7 bases identical to TRBD2. Germline loops: CDR1 SQVTM, CDR2 ANQGSEA. This CDR3 has 13 residues. V shed 7 bases, J shed 3 bases, and the junction held 9 bases outside the gene matches. The CDR3 region has the DNA TGCAGCGCACGGGAGGAACGCATCTACGAGCAGTACTTC. This encodes CSAREERIYEQYF.